This T cell receptor beta chain was sequenced for a study of T cells in women clearing cervical HPV infection. As concerns this clone: Antigen: not known. Read data end 3 residues before the CDR3 end; the end is taken from the germline J gene.

Study outcomes and limitations: CIN3+ cases had significantly higher TCR richness than controls; evenness did not differ.

TCRdb's table, derived via immunoSEQ multiplex PCR, lists solely in-frame clones and lacks some. Seen in this sample are more than 20,000 clones; the ten most common clones hold roughly an eighth. CDR1 is SGHNT, CDR2 YENEEA, per germline. The CDR3 totals 13 residues. The V and J ends lost 4 bases and 4 bases, in that order; junction bases with no gene match: 3. The TCR sequence derives from a woman between 18 and 70 years old with a cervical HPV16 infection that either progressed to CIN3+ or cleared (not recorded which). Sequenced: blood buffy coat. The gene calls are TRBV11-3 and TRBJ1-2; 7 bases match TRBD1. CDR3 protein: CASSSRQGYGYTF. CDR3 DNA (partial): TGTGCCAGCAGCTCCCGACAGGGCTATGGC.